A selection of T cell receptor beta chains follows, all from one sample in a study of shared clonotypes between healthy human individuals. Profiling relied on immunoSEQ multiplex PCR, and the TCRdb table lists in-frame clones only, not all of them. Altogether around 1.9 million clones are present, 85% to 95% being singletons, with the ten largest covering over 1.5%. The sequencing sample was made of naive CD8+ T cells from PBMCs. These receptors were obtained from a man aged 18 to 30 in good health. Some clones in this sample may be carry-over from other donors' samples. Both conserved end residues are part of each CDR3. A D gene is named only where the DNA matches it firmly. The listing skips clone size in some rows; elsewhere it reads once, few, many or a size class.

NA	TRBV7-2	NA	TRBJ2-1	CASSGHNEQFF	TGTGCCAGCAGCGGGCACAATGAGCAGTTCTTC
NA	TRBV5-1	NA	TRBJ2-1	CASSPSSVYNEQFF	TGCGCCAGCAGCCCATCTAGCGTCTACAATGAGCAGTTCTTC
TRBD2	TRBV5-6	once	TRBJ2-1	CASSLSASGSPYNEQFF	TGTGCCAGCAGCTTGAGTGCTAGCGGGAGCCCCTACAATGAGCAGTTCTTC
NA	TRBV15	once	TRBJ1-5	CATSRIPKGLRDQPQHF	TGTGCCACCAGCAGAATTCCGAAGGGGTTGCGGGATCAGCCCCAGCATTTT
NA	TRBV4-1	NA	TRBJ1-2	CASSQGGPGGYTF	TGCGCCAGCAGCCAGGGGGGACCTGGGGGCTACACCTTC
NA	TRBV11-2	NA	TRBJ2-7	CASSLDRSSLYEQYF	TGTGCCAGCAGCTTAGATAGGTCCTCTCTGTACGAGCAGTACTTC
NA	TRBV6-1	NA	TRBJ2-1	CASRTGFRNEQFF	TGTGCCAGCAGGACGGGGTTTCGCAATGAGCAGTTCTTC
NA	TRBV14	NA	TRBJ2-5	CASSQYPDRTQYF	TGTGCCAGCAGCCAGTACCCAGATCGGACCCAGTACTTC
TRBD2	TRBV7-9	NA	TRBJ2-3	CASSWGPGLAGAGDTQYF	TGTGCCAGCAGCTGGGGCCCTGGACTAGCGGGAGCAGGAGATACGCAGTATTTT
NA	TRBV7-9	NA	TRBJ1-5	CASSSGGAQPQHF	TGTGCCAGCAGCTCTGGGGGCGCGCAGCCCCAGCATTTT
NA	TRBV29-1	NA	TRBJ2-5	CSEVDPGEETQYF	TGCAGCGAAGTCGACCCTGGGGAAGAGACCCAGTACTTC
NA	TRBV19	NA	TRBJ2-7	CASSPRDISSPYEQYF	TGTGCCAGTAGTCCGAGGGACATTTCGAGTCCCTACGAGCAGTACTTC
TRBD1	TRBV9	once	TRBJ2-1	CASSVRGGGYNEQFF	TGTGCCAGCAGCGTACGAGGGGGCGGTTACAATGAGCAGTTCTTC
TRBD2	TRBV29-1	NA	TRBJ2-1	CSGRVGLAYNEQFF	TGCAGCGGCCGGGTGGGACTAGCCTACAATGAGCAGTTCTTC
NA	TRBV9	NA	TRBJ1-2	CASSAPYDPRRGKNYGYTF	TGTGCCAGCAGCGCCCCTTACGACCCCCGGAGAGGGAAAAACTATGGCTACACCTTC
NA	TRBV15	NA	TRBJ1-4	CATSRYREVTGEKLFF	TGTGCCACCAGCAGATACAGAGAGGTCACGGGGGAAAAACTGTTTTTT
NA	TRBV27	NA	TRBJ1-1	CASSLELGRWNTEAFF	TGTGCCAGCAGTTTAGAATTGGGCAGGTGGAACACTGAAGCTTTCTTT
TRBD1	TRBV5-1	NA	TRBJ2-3	CASSLSRGTADTQYF	TGCGCCAGCAGCCTGTCAAGGGGGACAGCAGATACGCAGTATTTT
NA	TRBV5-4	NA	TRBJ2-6	CASSKRESGANVLTF	TGTGCCAGCAGCAAACGGGAATCGGGGGCCAACGTCCTGACTTTC
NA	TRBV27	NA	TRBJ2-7	CASSLRGASYEQYF	TGTGCCAGCAGTTTAAGGGGGGCGAGCTACGAGCAGTACTTC
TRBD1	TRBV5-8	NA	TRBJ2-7	CASSTGTGGHEQYF	TGTGCCAGCAGCACCGGGACAGGGGGCCACGAGCAGTACTTC
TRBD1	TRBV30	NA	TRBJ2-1	CTGGDEQFF	TGTACAGGGGGCGATGAGCAGTTCTTC
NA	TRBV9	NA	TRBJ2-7	CASSPYPSLVDEQYF	TGTGCCAGCAGCCCTTACCCCTCGTTGGTGGACGAGCAGTACTTC
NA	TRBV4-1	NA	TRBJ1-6	CASSQDRNSPLHF	TGCGCCAGCAGCCAAGATCGTAATTCACCCCTCCACTTT
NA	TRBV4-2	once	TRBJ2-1	CASSPETGTNEQFF	TGTGCCAGCAGCCCAGAGACGGGGACCAATGAGCAGTTCTTC
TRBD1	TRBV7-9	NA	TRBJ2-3	CASSLNRGLTDTQYF	TGTGCCAGCAGCTTAAACAGGGGGCTAACAGATACGCAGTATTTT
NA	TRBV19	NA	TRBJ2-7	CASRSAGEGEQYF	TGTGCCAGTAGATCTGCAGGGGAAGGCGAGCAGTACTTC
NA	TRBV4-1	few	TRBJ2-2	CASSQFQVRNTGELFF	TGCGCCAGCAGCCAATTCCAGGTTAGGAACACCGGGGAGCTGTTTTTT
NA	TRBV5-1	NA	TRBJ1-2	CASSPTPGQPNYGYTF	TGCGCCAGCAGCCCCACACCGGGACAACCTAACTATGGCTACACCTTC
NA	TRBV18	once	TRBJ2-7	CASSPPGPSTSYEQYF	TGTGCCAGCTCACCACCCGGGCCCTCGACCTCCTACGAGCAGTACTTC
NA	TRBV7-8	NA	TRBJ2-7	CASSLGPSAGSYEQYF	TGTGCCAGCAGCTTAGGGCCCTCCGCTGGCTCCTACGAGCAGTACTTC
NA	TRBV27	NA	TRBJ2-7	CASSLYRDRYEQYF	TGTGCCAGCAGTTTATACAGGGATAGGTACGAGCAGTACTTC
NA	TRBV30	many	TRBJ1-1	CAWRRGNTEAFF	TGTGCCTGGAGGAGGGGAAACACTGAAGCTTTCTTT
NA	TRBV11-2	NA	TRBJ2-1	CASSTWGGYNEQFF	TGTGCCAGCAGCACCTGGGGAGGCTACAATGAGCAGTTCTTC
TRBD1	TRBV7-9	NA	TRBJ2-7	CASSPWDSEQYF	TGTGCCAGCAGCCCCTGGGACAGCGAGCAGTACTTC
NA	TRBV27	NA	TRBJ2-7	CASSLGLRYEQYF	TGTGCCAGCAGTCTAGGATTACGCTACGAGCAGTACTTC
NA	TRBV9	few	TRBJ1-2	CASSVGLYGYTF	TGTGCCAGCAGCGTAGGACTCTATGGCTACACCTTC
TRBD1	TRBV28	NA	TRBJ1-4	CATEGQGDEKLFF	TGTGCCACCGAGGGACAGGGGGATGAAAAACTGTTTTTT
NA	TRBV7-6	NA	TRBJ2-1	CASSLGGRAGEQFF	TGTGCCAGCAGCTTAGGTGGTCGAGCGGGTGAGCAGTTCTTC
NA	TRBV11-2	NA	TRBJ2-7	CASSYLATEPYEQYF	TGTGCCAGCAGCTACCTTGCCACCGAACCCTACGAGCAGTACTTC
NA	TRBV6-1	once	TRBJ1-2	CASSGGADGYTF	TGTGCCAGCAGTGGGGGCGCGGATGGCTACACCTTC
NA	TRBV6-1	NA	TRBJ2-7	CASSEAALASYEQYF	TGTGCCAGCAGTGAAGCGGCACTAGCTTCCTACGAGCAGTACTTC